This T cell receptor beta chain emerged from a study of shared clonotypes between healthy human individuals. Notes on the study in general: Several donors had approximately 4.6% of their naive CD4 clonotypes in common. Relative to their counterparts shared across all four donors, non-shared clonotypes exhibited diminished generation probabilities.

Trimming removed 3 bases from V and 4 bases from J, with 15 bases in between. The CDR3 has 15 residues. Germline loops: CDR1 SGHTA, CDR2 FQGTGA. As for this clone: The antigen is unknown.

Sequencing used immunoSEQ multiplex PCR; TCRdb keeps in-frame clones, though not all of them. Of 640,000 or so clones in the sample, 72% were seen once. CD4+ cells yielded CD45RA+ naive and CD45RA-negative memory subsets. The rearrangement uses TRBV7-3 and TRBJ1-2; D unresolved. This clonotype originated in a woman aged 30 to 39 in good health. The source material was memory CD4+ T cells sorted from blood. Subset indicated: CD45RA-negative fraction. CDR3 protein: CASSFSYPVGYGYTF. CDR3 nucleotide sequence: TGTGCCAGCAGCTTTAGCTATCCTGTGGGCTATGGCTACACCTTC.